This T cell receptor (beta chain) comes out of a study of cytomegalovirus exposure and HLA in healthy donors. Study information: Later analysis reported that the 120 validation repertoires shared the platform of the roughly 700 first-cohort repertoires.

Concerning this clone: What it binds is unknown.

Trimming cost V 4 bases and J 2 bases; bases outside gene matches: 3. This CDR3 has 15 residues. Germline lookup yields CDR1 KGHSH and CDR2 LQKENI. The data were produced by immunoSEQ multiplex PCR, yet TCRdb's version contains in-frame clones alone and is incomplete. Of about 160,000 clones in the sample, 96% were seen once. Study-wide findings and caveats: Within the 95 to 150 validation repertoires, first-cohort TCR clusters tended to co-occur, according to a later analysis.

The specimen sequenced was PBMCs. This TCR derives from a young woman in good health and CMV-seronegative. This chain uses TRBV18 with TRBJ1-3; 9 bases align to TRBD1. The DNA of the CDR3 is TGTGCCAGCTCACTAGGACAGGGGCCTGGAAACACCATATATTTT. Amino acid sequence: CASSLGQGPGNTIYF.